Here is one TCR beta chain with its context. The antigen remains unidentified. This entry comes from a study of T-cell reconstitution after alpha-beta-depleted transplantation in children. Study observations and caveats: At one year after transplant, newly produced T cells mostly accounted for T-cell counts and diversity.

For TCRbeta, the library was prepared with unique molecular identifiers. TCRdb reprocessed the PCR reads with MiXCR, giving one entry per CDR3 protein. Here the sample spans 540,000 or so distinct CDR3 sequences, around 23% being singletons. In germline, CDR1 is DFQATT, CDR2 SNEGSKA (reference sequence). The CDR3 loop spans 15 amino acids. J gave up 4 bases and V 5 bases, and 11 bases lay outside the gene matches. The chain employs TRBV20-1 and TRBJ2-5, with 9 bases fitting TRBD2. This receptor was taken from a boy under two years old who had a stem cell transplant for acute myeloid leukemia, so the T cells may come from the graft donor. The sequencing used PBMCs, mostly from graft donor cells, collected 360 days after TCRalphabeta/CD19-depleted stem cell transplant. The CDR3 region has the DNA TGCAGTGCTCCTAAAAGTGCGGGGGGGCGAGAGACCCAGTACTTC. It specifies CSAPKSAGGRETQYF.